This record concerns one T cell receptor beta chain sequence. This sample is part of a study of cytomegalovirus exposure and HLA in healthy donors. This CDR3 has 14 residues. The germline V gene has CDR1 SGHRS and CDR2 YFSETQ. The germline V and J ends were trimmed by 7 bases and 3 bases, with 15 bases remaining between them. Assay: immunoSEQ multiplex PCR; the TCRdb copy retains only in-frame clones and omits some. This table holds over 200,000 clones, almost 90% found once. J is TRBJ2-3 and V is TRBV5-1; perhaps TRBD2 as D (6 bases). Sequenced: PBMCs. The receptor was derived from a woman between 18 and 30 years old in good health and CMV-seronegative. CDR3 sequence: CASGSGVVTDTQYF. CDR3 sequence (DNA): TGCGCCAGCGGCTCGGGAGTGGTAACAGATACGCAGTATTTT.